This T cell receptor beta chain stems from a study of cytomegalovirus exposure and HLA in healthy donors. Broader study findings: Earlier analysis found most TCR beta V segments productive about 87% or about 30% of the time. Cytomegalovirus status was reportedly diagnosed by the classifier with high sensitivity and specificity. Some public TCRs appeared in many individuals, while most sequences were rare.

On this clone itself: The antigen is unknown.

Primers: 60 Vbeta forward and 13 Jbeta reverse. In the source study's methods: The authors later counted approximately 80 million unique TCR beta chains, some 12 million of them shared. Libraries were prepared by immunoSEQ multiplex PCR; TCRdb keeps only in-frame clonotypes and omits some of them. D and trimming were read from the DNA, whereas the V and J calls and clone size are those reported in that table. The sample contains 150,000 or so clones, 74% of which appear only once. The CDR3 has 13 residues. Germline assignment: CDR1 SQVTM and CDR2 ANQGSEA. The chain recombines TRBV29-1 with TRBJ2-5; 7 bases are shared with TRBD2. With the DNA end fitting TRBJ2-7 better, the J assignment may be wrong. The origin of this receptor is a man between 18 and 35 years old in good health and CMV-seropositive. The sample was PBMCs. CDR3 nucleotides: TGCAGTGCACGGGCTAGCGGAACCTACGAGCAGTACTTC. Its protein product is CSARASGTYEQYF.